This entry features one TCR beta chain sequence. This sample was included in a study of blood T cell repertoires in COVID-19. Per the original data handling: The authors estimated nucleated cell counts from reference gene primer amplification. Libraries were prepared by immunoSEQ multiplex PCR; TCRdb keeps only in-frame clonotypes and omits some of them. For V, J and clone size, that table is used; D and trimming come from the DNA. Of 150,000 to 200,000 clones in the sample, 82% were seen once. The CDR3 loop spans 13 amino acids. CDR1 and CDR2 (germline): LGHNA, YSLEER. The V end was cut by 2 bases, the J end by 5 bases, with 9 bases between.

The sequence derives from a woman in her fifties or sixties with acute COVID-19. The V gene is TRBV4-3, the J gene TRBJ1-1, with no clear D. The specimen sequenced was PBMCs or T cells enriched from blood (not recorded which). The DNA of the CDR3 is TGCGCCAGCAGCCAAAAAGCCGGGACTGAAGCTTTCTTT. This encodes CASSQKAGTEAFF.